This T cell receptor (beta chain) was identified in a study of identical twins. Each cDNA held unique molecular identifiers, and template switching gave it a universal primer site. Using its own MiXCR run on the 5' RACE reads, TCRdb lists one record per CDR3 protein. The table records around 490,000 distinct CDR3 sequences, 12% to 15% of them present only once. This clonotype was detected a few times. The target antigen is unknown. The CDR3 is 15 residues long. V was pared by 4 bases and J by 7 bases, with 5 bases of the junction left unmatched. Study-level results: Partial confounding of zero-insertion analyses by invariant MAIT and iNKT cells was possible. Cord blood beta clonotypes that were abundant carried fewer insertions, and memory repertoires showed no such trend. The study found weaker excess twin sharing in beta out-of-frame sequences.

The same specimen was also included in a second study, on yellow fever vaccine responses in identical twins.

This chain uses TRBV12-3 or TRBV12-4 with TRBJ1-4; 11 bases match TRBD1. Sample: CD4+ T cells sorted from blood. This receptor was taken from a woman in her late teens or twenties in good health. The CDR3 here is CASSSSGTGGEKLFF. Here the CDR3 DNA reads TGTGCCAGCAGTTCATCCGGGACAGGGGGTGAAAAACTGTTTTTT.